This TCR beta chain was observed in a study of blood T cell repertoires in COVID-19. Across the study: Nucleic acid was either cDNA or gDNA, and it came from T cells, B-cell-depleted T cells, or PBMCs.

Original methodology: Using reference gene primer amplification, nucleated cell counts were estimated. Clones were read by immunoSEQ multiplex PCR, and TCRdb kept only the in-frame ones, dropping some. D and trimming were read from the DNA, whereas the V and J calls and clone size are those reported in that table. The table has more than 250,000 clones, about 92% seen once. This clone was counted a single time. Ages ranged from about 18 to 89 years, with residence in approximately 23 US areas. V was clipped by 0 bases and J by 4 bases, with 19 bases between them. CDR3 size: 18 residues. Germline loops: CDR1 KGHSH, CDR2 LQKENI.

Sequencing was done on a sample of PBMCs or T cells enriched from blood (not recorded which). The chain employs TRBV18 and TRBJ1-3; D gene ambiguous. This TCR came from a woman in her 30s who had recovered from COVID-19. The chain's CDR3 is CASSPPDFSRGKGNTIYF. The CDR3, as DNA: TGTGCCAGCTCACCACCGGATTTTTCGAGAGGGAAAGGAAACACCATATATTTT.